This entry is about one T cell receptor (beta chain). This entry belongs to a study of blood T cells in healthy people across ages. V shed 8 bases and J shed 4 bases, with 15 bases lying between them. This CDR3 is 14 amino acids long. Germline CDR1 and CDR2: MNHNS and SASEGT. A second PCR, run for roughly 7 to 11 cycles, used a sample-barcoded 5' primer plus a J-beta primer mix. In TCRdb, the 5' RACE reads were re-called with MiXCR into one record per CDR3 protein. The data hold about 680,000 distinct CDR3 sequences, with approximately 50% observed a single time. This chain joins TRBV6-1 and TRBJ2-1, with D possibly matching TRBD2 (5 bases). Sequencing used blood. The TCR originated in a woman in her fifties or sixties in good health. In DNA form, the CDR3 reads TGTGCCAGCCTAGCACGGAGGAAGTACAATGAGCAGTTCTTC. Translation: CASLARRKYNEQFF.